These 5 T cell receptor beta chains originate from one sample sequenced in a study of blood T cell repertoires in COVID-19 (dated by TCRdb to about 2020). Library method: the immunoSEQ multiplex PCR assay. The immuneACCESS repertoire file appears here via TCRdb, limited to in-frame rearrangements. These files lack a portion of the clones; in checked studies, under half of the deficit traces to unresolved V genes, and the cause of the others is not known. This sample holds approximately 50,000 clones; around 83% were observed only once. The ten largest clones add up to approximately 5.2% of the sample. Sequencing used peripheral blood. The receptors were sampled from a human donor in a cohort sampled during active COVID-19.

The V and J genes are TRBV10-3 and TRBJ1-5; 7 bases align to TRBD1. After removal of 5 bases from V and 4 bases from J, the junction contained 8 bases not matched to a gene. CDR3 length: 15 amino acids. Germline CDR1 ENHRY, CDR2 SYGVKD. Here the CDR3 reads CAISFSGDSNQPQHF. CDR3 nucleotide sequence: TGTGCCATCAGTTTCTCGGGGGACAGTAATCAGCCCCAGCATTTT.

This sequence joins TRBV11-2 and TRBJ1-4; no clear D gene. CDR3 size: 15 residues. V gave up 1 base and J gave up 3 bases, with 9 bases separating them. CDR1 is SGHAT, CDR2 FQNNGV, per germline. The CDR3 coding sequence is TGTGCCAGCAGCTTAGGAATTCAGTCTAATGAAAAACTGTTTTTT. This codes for CASSLGIQSNEKLFF.

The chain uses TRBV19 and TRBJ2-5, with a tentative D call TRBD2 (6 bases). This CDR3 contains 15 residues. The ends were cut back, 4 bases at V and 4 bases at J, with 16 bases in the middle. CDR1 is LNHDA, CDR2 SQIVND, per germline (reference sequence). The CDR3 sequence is CASSTGYGRGETQYF. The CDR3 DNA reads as TGTGCCAGTAGTACCGGATACGGGCGGGGAGAGACCCAGTACTTC.

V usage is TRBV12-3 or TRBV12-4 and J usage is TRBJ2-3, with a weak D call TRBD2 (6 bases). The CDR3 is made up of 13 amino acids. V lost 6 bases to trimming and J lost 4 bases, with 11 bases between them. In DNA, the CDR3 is TGTGCCAGCAGCTCCGGGGGTGCAGATACGCAGTATTTT. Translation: CASSSGGADTQYF.

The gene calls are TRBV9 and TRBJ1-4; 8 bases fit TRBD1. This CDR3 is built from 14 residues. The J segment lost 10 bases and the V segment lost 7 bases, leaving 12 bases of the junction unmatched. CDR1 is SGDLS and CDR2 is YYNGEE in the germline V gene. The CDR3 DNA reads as TGTGCCAGCGCACAGGGGGAGGTTGATCGAAAACTGTTTTTT. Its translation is CASAQGEVDRKLFF.